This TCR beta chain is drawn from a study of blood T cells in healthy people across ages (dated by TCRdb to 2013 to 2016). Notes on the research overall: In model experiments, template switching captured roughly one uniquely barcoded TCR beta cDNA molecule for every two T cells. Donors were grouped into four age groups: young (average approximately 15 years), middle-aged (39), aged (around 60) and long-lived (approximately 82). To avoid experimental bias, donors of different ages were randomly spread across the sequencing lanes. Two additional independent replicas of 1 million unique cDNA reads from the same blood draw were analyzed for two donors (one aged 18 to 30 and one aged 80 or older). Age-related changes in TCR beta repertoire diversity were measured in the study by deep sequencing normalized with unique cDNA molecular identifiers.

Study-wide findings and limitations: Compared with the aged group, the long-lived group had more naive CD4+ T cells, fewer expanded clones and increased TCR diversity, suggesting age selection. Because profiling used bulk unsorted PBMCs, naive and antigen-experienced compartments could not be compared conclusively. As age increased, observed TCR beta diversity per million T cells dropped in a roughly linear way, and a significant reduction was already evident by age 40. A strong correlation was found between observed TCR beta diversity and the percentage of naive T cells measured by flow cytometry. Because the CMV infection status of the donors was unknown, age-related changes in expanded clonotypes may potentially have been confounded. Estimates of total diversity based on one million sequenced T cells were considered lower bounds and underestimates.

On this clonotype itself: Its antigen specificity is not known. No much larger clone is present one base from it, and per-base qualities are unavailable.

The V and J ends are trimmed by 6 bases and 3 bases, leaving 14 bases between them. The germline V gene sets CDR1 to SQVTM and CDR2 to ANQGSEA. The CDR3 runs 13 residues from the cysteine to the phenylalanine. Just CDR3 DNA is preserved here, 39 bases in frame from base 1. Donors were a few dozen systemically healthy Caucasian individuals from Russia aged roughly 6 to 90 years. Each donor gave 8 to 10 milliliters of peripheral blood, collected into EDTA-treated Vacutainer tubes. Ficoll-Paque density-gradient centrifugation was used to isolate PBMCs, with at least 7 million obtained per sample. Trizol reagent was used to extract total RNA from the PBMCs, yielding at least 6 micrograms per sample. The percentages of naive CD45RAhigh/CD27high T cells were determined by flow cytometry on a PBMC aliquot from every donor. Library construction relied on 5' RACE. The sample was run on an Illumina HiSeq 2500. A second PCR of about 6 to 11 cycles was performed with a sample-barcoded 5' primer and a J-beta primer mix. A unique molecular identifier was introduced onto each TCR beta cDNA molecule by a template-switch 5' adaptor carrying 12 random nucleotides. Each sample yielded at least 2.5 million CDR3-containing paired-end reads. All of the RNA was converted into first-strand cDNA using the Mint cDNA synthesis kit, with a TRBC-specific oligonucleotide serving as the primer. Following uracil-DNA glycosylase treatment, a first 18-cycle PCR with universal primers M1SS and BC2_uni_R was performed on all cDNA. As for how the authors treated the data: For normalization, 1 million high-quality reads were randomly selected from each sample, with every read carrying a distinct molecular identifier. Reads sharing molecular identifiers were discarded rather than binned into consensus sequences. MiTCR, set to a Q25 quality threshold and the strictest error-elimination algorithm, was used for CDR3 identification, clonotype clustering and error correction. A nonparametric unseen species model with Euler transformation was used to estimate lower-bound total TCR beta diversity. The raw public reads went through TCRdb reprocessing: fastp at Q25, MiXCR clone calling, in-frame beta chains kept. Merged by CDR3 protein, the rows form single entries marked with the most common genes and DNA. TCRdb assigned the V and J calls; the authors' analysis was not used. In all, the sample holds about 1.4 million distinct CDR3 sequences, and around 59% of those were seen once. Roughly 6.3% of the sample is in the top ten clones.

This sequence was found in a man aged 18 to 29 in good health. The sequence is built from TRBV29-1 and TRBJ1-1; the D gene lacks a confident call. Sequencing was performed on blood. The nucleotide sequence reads TGCAGCGTGGCGGACCCTCCACACACTGAAGCTTTCTTT. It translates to CSVADPPHTEAFF.